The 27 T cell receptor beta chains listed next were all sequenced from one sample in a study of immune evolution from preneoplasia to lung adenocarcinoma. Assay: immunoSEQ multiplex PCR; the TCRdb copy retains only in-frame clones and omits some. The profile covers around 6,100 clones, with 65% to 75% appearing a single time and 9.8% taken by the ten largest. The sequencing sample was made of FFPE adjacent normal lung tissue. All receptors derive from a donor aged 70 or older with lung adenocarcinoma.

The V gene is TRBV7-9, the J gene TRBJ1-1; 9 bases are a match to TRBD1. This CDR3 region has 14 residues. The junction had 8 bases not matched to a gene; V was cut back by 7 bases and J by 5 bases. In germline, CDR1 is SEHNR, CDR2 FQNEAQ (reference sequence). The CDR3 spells CASNRGQGGTEAFF. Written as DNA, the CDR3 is TGTGCCAGCAACAGGGGACAGGGAGGAACTGAAGCTTTCTTT.

CDR3 sequence: CASSPRDRASYEQYF. In nucleotides, the CDR3 is TGTGCCAGCTCACCCAGGGATAGGGCCTCCTACGAGCAGTACTTC. V gene TRBV18 combines with J gene TRBJ2-7, with D possibly being TRBD1 (5 bases). This CDR3 region has 15 residues. Germline V gene data show CDR1 as KGHSH and CDR2 as LQKENI. V was clipped by 3 bases and J by 0 bases, with 12 bases between them.

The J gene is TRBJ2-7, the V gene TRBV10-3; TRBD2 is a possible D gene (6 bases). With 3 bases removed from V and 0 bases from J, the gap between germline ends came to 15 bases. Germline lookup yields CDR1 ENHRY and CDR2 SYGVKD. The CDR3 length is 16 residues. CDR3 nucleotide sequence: TGTGCCATCAGTGATATGGGGGGATTAAGCTCCTACGAGCAGTACTTC. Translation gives CAISDMGGLSSYEQYF.

CDR3 region: CASRRTSGHNEQFF. The CDR3 DNA is TGTGCCAGCAGGCGGACTAGCGGGCACAATGAGCAGTTCTTC. The gene calls are TRBV28 and TRBJ2-1; 11 bases are a match to TRBD2. The CDR3 runs 14 residues. The germline V gene has CDR1 MDHEN and CDR2 SYDVKM. The V and J ends lost 6 bases and 5 bases, in that order; junction bases with no gene match: 3. Combining the CDR3 with reference TRBV28 and TRBJ2-1 gives the whole variable domain DVKVTQSSRYLVKRTGEKVFLECVQDMDHENMFWYRQDPGLGLRLIYFSYDVKMKEKGDIPEGYSVSREKKERFSLILESASTNQTSMYLCASRRTSGHNEQFFGPGTRLTVL.

The CDR3 here is CAAGVELGEQYF. As DNA, the CDR3 is TGTGCCGCGGGGGTCGAGCTTGGGGAGCAGTACTTC. The chain uses TRBV7-9 and TRBJ2-7; 7 bases align to TRBD2. CDR3 length equals 12 residues. Trimming cost V 11 bases and J 7 bases; bases outside gene matches: 11. From germline, CDR1 is SEHNR and CDR2 FQNEAQ (reference sequence).

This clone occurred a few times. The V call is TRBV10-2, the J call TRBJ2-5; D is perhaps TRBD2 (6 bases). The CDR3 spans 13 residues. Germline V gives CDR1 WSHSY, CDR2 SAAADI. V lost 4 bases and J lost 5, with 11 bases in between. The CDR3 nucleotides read TGCGCCAGCAGTGCACTAGCCGATGAGACCCAGTACTTC. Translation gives CASSALADETQYF.

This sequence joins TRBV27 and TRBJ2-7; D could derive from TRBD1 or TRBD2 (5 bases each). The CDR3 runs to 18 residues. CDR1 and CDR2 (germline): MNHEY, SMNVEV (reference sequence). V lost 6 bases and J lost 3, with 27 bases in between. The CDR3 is CASSLLPDAGTLSYEQYF. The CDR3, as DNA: TGTGCCAGCAGCCTCTTACCCGATGCCGGGACGCTAAGCTACGAGCAGTACTTC.

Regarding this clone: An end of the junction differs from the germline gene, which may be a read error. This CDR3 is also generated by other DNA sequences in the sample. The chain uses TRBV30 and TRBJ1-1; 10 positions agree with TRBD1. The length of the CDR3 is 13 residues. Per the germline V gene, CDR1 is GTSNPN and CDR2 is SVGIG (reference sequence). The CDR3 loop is CAWSRGTGVEAFF. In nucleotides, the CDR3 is TGTGCCTGGAGTCGTGGGACAGGGGTCGAGGCTTTTTTT.

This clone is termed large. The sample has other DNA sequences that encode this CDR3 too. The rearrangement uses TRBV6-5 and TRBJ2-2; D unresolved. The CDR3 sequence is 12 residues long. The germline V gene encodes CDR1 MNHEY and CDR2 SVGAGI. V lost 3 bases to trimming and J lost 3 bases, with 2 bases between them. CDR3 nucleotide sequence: TGTGCCAGCAGTTATCACACCGGGGAGCTGTTTTTT. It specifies CASSYHTGELFF.

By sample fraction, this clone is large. CDR3 protein: CASSSRLGGGNNEQFF. CDR3 nucleotides: TGCGCCAGCAGCTCTCGGCTAGGGGGGGGTAACAATGAGCAGTTCTTC. The genes are TRBV5-1 and TRBJ2-1; weak D call: TRBD2 (7 bases). The CDR3 runs 16 residues. The germline V gene encodes CDR1 SGHRS and CDR2 YFSETQ. Trimming removed 3 bases from V and 5 bases from J, with 18 bases in between.

The CDR3 sequence: CASRAATGGNNEKLFF. The CDR3 DNA follows: TGTGCCAGCAGAGCCGCGACAGGGGGCAATAATGAAAAACTGTTTTTT. The chain carries TRBV7-2 and TRBJ1-4; 10 nucleotides agree with TRBD1. The J segment lost 4 bases and the V segment lost 6 bases, leaving 8 bases of the junction unmatched. CDR3 length equals 16 residues. Germline V gene sequence: CDR1 SGHTA, CDR2 FQGNSA. Full variable domain (missing parts from reference TRBV7-2 and TRBJ1-4): GAGVSQSPSNKVTEKGKDVELRCDPISGHTALYWYRQSLGQGLEFLIYFQGNSAPDKSGLPSDRFSAERTGGSVSTLTIQRTQQEDSAVYLCASRAATGGNNEKLFFGSGTQLSVL.

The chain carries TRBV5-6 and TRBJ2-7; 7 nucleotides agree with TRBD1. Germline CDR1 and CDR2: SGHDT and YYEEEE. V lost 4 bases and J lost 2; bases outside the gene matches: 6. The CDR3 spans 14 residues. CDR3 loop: CASSPGGLAYEQYF. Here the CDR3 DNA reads TGTGCCAGCAGCCCAGGGGGTTTGGCCTACGAGCAGTACTTC. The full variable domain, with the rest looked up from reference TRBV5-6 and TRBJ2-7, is DAGVTQSPTHLIKTRGQQVTLRCSPKSGHDTVSWYQQALGQGPQFIFQYYEEEERQRGNFPDRFSGHQFPNYSSELNVNALLLGDSALYLCASSPGGLAYEQYFGPGTRLTVT.

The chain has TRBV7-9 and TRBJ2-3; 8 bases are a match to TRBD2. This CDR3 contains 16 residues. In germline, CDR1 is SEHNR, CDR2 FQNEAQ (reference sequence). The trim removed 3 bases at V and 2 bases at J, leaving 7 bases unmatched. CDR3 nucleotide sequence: TGTGCCAGCAGCTTTAACGTAGCGGGGTCCACAGATACGCAGTATTTT. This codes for CASSFNVAGSTDTQYF.

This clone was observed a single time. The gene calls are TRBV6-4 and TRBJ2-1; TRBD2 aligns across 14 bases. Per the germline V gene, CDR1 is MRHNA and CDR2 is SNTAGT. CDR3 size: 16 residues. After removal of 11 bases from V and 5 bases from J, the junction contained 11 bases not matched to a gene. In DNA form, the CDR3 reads TGTGCCGTTCCGGGACTAGCGGGGGTTTTCGACAATGAGCAGTTCTTC. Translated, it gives CAVPGLAGVFDNEQFF.

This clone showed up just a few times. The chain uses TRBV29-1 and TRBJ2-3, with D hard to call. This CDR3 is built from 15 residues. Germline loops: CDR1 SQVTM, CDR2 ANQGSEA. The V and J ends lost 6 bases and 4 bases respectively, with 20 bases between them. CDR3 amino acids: CSVTIGPVTPDTQYF. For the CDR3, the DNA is TGCAGCGTAACTATCGGGCCAGTTACCCCAGATACGCAGTATTTT.

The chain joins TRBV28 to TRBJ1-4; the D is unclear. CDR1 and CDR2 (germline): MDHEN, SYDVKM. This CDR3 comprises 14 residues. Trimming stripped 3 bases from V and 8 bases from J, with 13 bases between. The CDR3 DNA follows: TGTGCCAGCAGTTTTGTCGGGATGGGGGAAAAACTGTTTTTT. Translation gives CASSFVGMGEKLFF.

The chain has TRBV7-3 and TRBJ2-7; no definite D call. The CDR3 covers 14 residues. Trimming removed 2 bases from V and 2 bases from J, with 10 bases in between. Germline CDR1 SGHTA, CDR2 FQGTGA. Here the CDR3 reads CASSLASGAYEQYF. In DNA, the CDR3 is TGTGCCAGCAGCTTAGCGTCTGGCGCCTACGAGCAGTACTTC.

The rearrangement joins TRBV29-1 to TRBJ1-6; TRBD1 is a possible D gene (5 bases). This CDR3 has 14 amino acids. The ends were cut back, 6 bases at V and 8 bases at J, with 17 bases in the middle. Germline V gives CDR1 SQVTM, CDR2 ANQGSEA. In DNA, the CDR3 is TGCAGCGTGCTTAGCCGAGGGGAAGATTCACCCCTCCACTTT. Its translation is CSVLSRGEDSPLHF.

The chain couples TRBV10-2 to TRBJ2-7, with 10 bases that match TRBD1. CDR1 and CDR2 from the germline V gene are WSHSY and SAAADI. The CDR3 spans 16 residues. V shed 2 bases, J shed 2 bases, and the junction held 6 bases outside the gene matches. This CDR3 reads CASSEGAGTGAYEQYF. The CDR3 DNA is TGCGCCAGCAGTGAGGGGGCCGGGACAGGGGCCTACGAGCAGTACTTC.

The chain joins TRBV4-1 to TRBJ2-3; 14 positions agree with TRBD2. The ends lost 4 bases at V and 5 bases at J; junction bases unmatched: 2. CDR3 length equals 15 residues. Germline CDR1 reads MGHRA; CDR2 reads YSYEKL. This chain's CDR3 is CASSRTSGGLDTQYF. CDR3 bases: TGCGCCAGCAGCCGGACTAGCGGGGGGTTAGATACGCAGTATTTT.

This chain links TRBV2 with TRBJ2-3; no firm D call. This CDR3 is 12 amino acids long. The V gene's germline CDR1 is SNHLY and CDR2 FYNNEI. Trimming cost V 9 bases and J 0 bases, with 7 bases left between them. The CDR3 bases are TGTGCCAGTCAACCTAGCACAGATACGCAGTATTTT. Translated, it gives CASQPSTDTQYF.

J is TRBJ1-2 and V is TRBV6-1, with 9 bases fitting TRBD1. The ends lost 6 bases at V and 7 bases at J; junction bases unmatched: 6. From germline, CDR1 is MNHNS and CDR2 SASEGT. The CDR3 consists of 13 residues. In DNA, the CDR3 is TGTGCCAGCAGGGGACAGGGTTTAATTGGCTACACCTTC. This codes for CASRGQGLIGYTF.

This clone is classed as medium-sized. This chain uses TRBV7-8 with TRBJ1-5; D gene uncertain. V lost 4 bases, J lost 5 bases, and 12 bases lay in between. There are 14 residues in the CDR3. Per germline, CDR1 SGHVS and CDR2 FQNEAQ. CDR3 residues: CASSSRTLDQPQHF. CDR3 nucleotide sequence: TGTGCCAGCAGCTCCCGGACCCTGGATCAGCCCCAGCATTTT.

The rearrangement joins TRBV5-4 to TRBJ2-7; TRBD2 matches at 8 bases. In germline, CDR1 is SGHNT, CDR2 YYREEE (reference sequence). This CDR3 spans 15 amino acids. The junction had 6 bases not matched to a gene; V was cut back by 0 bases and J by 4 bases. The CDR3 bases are TGTGCCAGCAGCTTGGCCGGAGCGGGAGTTTACGAGCAGTACTTC. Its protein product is CASSLAGAGVYEQYF.

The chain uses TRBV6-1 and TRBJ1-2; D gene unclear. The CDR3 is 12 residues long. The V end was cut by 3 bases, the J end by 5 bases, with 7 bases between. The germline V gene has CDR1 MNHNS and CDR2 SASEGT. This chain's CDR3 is CASSDRLYGYTF. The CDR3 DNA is TGTGCCAGCAGTGACCGGCTATATGGCTACACCTTC.

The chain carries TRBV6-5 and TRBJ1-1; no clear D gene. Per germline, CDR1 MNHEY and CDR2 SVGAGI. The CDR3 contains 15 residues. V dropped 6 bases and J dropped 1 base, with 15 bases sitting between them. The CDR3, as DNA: TGTGCCAGCAGAATCCACTGGGCAGGGAACACTGAAGCTTTCTTT. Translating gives CASRIHWAGNTEAFF.

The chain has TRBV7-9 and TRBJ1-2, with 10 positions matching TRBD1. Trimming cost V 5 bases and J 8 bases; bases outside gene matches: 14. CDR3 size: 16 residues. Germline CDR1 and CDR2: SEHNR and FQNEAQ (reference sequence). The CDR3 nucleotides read TGTGCCAGCAGCGACCCGGGACAGGGGATCTTAAGGGGCTACACCTTC. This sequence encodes CASSDPGQGILRGYTF.